Sequencing of this TCR beta chain was carried out in a study of beta chain features in type 1 diabetes. This clone was seen repeatedly, ten times or more. Between the trimmed V and J ends, which lost 4 bases and 2 bases, there was a span of 14 bases. The CDR3 is made up of 15 amino acids. Germline V gene data show CDR1 as KGHSH and CDR2 as LQKENI. Since all of the isolated RNA was reverse transcribed, expressed TCRB transcripts were what got sequenced. Profiling relied on immunoSEQ multiplex PCR, and the TCRdb table lists in-frame clones only, not all of them. Of around 340,000 clones in the sample, roughly 8% were seen once.

Sequenced input: central memory CD4+ T cells from blood. The chain links TRBV18 to TRBJ1-1; D gene uncertain. The clonotype comes from a woman aged 18-29 years in good health. CDR3 nucleotide sequence: TGTGCCAGCTCACAAACCCAACAGATAAACACTGAAGCTTTCTTT. As protein: CASSQTQQINTEAFF.